These T cell receptor beta chains were read from a single sample in a study of human T cells and chemical hapten exposure. A single record per CDR3 protein comes from TCRdb applying MiXCR to the RACE reads. The data show about 97,000 distinct CDR3 sequences, with 27% seen just once and around a tenth held by the top ten. The source was whole blood, collected in connection with sensitization to the hapten diphenylcyclopropenone (DPC). The receptor source for this set is a man in his forties or fifties with alopecia areata. Some clones in this sample may be carry-over from other donors' samples. The CDR3 runs from the conserved cysteine through the conserved F or W. D genes are given only for firm matches. Only part of the rows carry a size: once, few, many, or a class if the clone is expanded.

size	V	J	D	CDR3	DNA
NA	TRBV7-2	TRBJ2-5	TRBD2	CASSPSGLAGETQYF	TGTGCCAGCAGCCCGAGCGGACTAGCGGGAGAGACCCAGTACTTC
NA	TRBV5-5	TRBJ1-3	NA	CASSLDSGEFANSGNTIYF	TGTGCCAGCAGCTTGGATTCGGGGGAATTCGCAAACTCTGGAAACACCATATATTTT
few	TRBV6-5	TRBJ2-7	NA	CARPPYATYEQYF	TGTGCCAGACCCCCCTATGCCACCTACGAGCAGTACTTC
few	TRBV27	TRBJ2-7	NA	CASSLGQGSLYEQYF	TGTGCCAGCAGTTTAGGGCAGGGGAGTTTATACGAGCAGTACTTC
few	TRBV2	TRBJ1-6	NA	CASSANDPSPLHF	TGTGCCAGCAGCGCAAACGACCCTTCACCCCTCCACTTT
many	TRBV4-3	TRBJ1-5	NA	CASSQDYDAYQPQHF	TGCGCCAGCAGCCAAGACTATGATGCGTATCAGCCCCAGCATTTT
NA	TRBV20-1	TRBJ2-7	TRBD1	CSAGTAFSYEQYF	TGCAGTGCCGGGACAGCCTTCTCCTACGAGCAGTACTTC
NA	TRBV9	TRBJ2-7	NA	CASSPGWSYEQYF	TGTGCCAGCAGCCCCGGATGGAGCTACGAGCAGTACTTC
NA	TRBV5-8	TRBJ2-3	TRBD2	CASSLGPSGRTDTQYF	TGTGCCAGCAGCTTGGGTCCTAGCGGGAGAACAGATACGCAGTATTTT
few	TRBV7-2	TRBJ2-2	NA	CASSLSDTGELFF	TGTGCCAGCAGCTTAAGCGACACCGGGGAGCTGTTTTTT
NA	TRBV6-5	TRBJ1-3	TRBD1	CASSYSSGQAGGNTIYF	TGTGCCAGCAGTTACTCGTCAGGACAGGCGGGAGGAAACACCATATATTTT
NA	TRBV20-1	TRBJ2-3	TRBD2	CSASDRGRAMDTQYF	TGCAGTGCTAGCGACAGAGGGAGGGCAATGGATACGCAGTATTTT
NA	TRBV27	TRBJ2-7	TRBD1	CASSDRAAYEQYF	TGTGCCAGCAGCGACAGGGCCGCCTACGAGCAGTACTTC
NA	TRBV20-1	TRBJ1-5	NA	CSATTNRHQPQHF	TGCAGTGCCACTACGAACCGACATCAGCCCCAGCATTTT
few	TRBV6-2/TRBV6-3	TRBJ1-1	TRBD1	CASRQGANTEAFF	TGTGCCAGCAGGCAGGGGGCGAACACTGAAGCTTTCTTT
many	TRBV29-1	TRBJ2-5	TRBD2	CSVGGRLAGGQETQYF	TGCAGCGTTGGGGGGAGACTAGCGGGAGGGCAAGAGACCCAGTACTTC
NA	TRBV7-9	TRBJ2-3	NA	CASSPLGRLTDTQYF	TGTGCCAGCAGCCCCCTGGGCAGACTCACAGATACGCAGTATTTT
once	TRBV20-1	TRBJ2-1	TRBD2	CSARVKAGGPYNEQFF	TGCAGTGCTAGAGTGAAAGCGGGAGGGCCATACAATGAGCAGTTCTTC
NA	TRBV11-1	TRBJ2-5	NA	CASSLAVGRQETQYF	TGTGCCAGCAGCTTAGCGGTGGGACGCCAAGAGACCCAGTACTTC
NA	TRBV29-1	TRBJ2-2	NA	CSVSLGTRTGELFF	TGCAGCGTTTCCTTGGGGACTCGCACCGGGGAGCTGTTTTTT
few	TRBV20-1	TRBJ2-7	NA	CSAASPTGYEQYF	TGCAGTGCAGCCTCACCGACAGGCTACGAGCAGTACTTC
many	TRBV6-5	TRBJ2-7	NA	CASSYGDDSYEQYF	TGTGCCAGCAGTTACGGGGACGACTCCTACGAGCAGTACTTC
NA	TRBV9	TRBJ2-7	NA	CASSPPKQYF	TGTGCCAGCAGCCCCCCTAAGCAGTACTTC
NA	TRBV25-1	TRBJ1-1	NA	CASSEFGQNTEAFF	TGTGCCAGCAGTGAATTCGGACAGAACACTGAAGCTTTCTTT
NA	TRBV12-3/TRBV12-4	TRBJ2-7	NA	CASGTAKAHEQYF	TGTGCCAGCGGGACGGCAAAAGCCCACGAGCAGTACTTC
NA	TRBV6-1	TRBJ1-1	NA	CASSTPLNTEAFF	TGTGCCAGCAGTACACCGCTGAACACTGAAGCTTTCTTT
NA	TRBV24-1	TRBJ2-1	NA	CATSVGGLRNEQFF	TGTGCCACCAGTGTTGGGGGGCTACGCAATGAGCAGTTCTTC